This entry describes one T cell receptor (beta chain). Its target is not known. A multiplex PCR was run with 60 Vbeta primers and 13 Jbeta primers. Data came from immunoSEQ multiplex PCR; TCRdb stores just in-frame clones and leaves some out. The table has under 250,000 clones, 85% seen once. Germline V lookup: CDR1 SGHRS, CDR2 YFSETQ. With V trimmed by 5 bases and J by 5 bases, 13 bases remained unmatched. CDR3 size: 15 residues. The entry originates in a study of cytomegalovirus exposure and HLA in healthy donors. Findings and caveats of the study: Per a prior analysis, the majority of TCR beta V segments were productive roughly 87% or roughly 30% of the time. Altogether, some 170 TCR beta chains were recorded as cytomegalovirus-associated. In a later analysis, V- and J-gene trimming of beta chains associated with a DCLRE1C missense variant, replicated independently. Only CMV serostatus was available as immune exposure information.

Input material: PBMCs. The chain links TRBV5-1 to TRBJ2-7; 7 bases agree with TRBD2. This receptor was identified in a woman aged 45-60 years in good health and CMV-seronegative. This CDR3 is CASRLLTSANNEQYF. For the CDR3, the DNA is TGCGCCAGCAGACTTCTCACTAGCGCGAACAACGAGCAGTACTTC.